This TCR beta chain was sequenced in a study of cytomegalovirus exposure and HLA in healthy donors. Study observations and caveats: It was confirmed in vitro that a few of the CMV-associated chains were specific for CMV antigens. Data from an earlier analysis indicated that most TCR beta V segments were productive either about 90% or about 30% of the time. Other equally common chains were less clonally expanded than HLA-associated TCR beta chains, a later analysis showed. Judged likely to be a sequencing artifact was a cluster of highly shared sequence variants.

For this clone: Its antigen remains unknown.

With 60 Vbeta and 13 Jbeta primers, the PCR was carried out. Sequenced by immunoSEQ multiplex PCR; TCRdb stores in-frame clones only, minus some. The repertoire includes 110,000 or so clones, around three quarters of them detected once, and 4.5% to 5% sits in the top ten. The CDR3 extends over 15 amino acids. Germline lookup yields CDR1 SGHTA and CDR2 FQGNSA. V dropped 5 bases and J dropped 12; count of bases not matched to a gene: 10. The TCR was taken from a man over 45 in good health and CMV-seropositive. The rearrangement uses TRBV7-2 and TRBJ2-1; 13 nucleotides line up with TRBD2. The specimen sequenced was PBMCs. The CDR3 loop reads CASSLSGTSGTVQFF. In DNA, the CDR3 is TGTGCCAGCAGCCTATCCGGGACTAGCGGGACGGTGCAGTTCTTC.